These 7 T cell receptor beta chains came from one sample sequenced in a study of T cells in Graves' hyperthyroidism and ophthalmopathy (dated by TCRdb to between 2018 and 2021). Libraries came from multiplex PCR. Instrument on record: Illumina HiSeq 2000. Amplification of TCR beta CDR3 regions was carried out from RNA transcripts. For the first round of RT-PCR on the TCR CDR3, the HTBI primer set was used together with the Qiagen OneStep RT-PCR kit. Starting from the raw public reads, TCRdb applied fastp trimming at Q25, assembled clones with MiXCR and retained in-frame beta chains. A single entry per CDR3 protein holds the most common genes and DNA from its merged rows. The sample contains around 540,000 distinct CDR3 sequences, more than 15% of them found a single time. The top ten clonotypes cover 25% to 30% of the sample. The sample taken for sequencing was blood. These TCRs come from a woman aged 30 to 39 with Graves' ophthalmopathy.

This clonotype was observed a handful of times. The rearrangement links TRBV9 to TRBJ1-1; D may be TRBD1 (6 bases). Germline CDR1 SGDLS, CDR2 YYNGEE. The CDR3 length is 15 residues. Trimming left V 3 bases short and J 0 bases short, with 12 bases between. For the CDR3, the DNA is TGTGCCAGCAGCGCCAGCAGGGACATGAACACTGAAGCTTTCTTT. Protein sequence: CASSASRDMNTEAFF.

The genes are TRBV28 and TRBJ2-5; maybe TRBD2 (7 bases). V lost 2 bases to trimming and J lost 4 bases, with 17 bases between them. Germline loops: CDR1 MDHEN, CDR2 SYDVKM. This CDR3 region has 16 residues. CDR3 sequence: CASSLPSKGGLETQYF. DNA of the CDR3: TGTGCCAGCAGTTTACCCTCTAAGGGGGGGCTAGAGACCCAGTACTTC.

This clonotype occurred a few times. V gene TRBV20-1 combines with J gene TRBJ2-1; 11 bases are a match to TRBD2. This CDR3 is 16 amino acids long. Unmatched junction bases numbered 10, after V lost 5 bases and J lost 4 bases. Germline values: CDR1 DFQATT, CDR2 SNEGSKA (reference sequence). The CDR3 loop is CSALDSGRGVYNEQFF. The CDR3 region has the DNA TGCAGTGCTTTAGATAGCGGGAGGGGGGTATACAATGAGCAGTTCTTC.

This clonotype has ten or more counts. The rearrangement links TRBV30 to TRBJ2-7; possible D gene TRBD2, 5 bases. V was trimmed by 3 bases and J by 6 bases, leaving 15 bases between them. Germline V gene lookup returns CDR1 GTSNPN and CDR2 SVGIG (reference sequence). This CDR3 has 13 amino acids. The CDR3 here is CAWSEGFALEQYF. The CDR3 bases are TGTGCCTGGAGCGAGGGTTTCGCCCTCGAGCAGTACTTC.

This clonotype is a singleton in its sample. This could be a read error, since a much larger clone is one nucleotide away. This CDR3 is CASRRGLAGGNEQYF. In DNA, the CDR3 is TGTGCCAGCAGAAGGGGACTAGCGGGGGGGAATGAGCAGTACTTC. The gene calls are TRBV2 and TRBJ2-1, with 16 bases aligning to TRBD2. Near its end, the DNA agrees better with TRBJ2-7, so the J call may be wrong. The CDR3 spans 15 residues. Germline CDR1 is SNHLY and CDR2 is FYNNEI.

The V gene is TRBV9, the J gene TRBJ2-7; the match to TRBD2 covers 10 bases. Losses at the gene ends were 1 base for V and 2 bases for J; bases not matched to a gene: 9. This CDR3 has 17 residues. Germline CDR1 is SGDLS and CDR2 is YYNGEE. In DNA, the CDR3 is TGTGCCAGCAGCGTAATTGGTTGGCTAGCGGGGGCCTACGAGCAGTACTTC. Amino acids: CASSVIGWLAGAYEQYF.

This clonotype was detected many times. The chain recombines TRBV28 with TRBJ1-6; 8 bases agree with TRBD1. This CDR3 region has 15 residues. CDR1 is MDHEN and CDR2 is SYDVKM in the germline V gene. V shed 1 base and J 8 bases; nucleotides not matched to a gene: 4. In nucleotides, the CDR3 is TGTGCCAGCAGTTTATCCGGACAGGGAGATTCACCCCTCCACTTT. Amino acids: CASSLSGQGDSPLHF.